The 6 T cell receptor beta chains below come from one sample, sequenced in a study of blood T cell repertoires in COVID-19. Profiled with immunoSEQ multiplex PCR; TCRdb holds only in-frame clones, not every one. The sample records about 470,000 clones, roughly 90% being singletons. Material for sequencing was PBMCs or T cells enriched from blood (not recorded which). Receptors were obtained from a woman aged 18-29 years who had recovered from COVID-19.

The chain recombines TRBV29-1 with TRBJ1-6; 10 nucleotides align to TRBD1. Trimming removed 5 bases from V and 10 bases from J; junction bases left unmatched: 8. This CDR3 comprises 14 residues. CDR1 is SQVTM and CDR2 is ANQGSEA in the germline V gene. DNA for the CDR3: TGCAGCGTTCGTGAGGGGGACAGGGGATCACCCCTCCACTTT. Its protein is CSVREGDRGSPLHF.

The rearrangement links TRBV6-5 to TRBJ2-1; 8 positions match TRBD2. CDR1 MNHEY and CDR2 SVGAGI come from the germline V gene. V lost 8 bases to trimming and J lost 9 bases; unmatched junction nucleotides: 6. The CDR3 consists of 12 residues. The CDR3 here is CASSRGGGEQFF. CDR3 in DNA: TGTGCCAGCTCACGGGGGGGCGGTGAGCAGTTCTTC.

V gene TRBV9 combines with J gene TRBJ2-2; the D gene is possibly TRBD2 (5 bases). The length of the CDR3 is 13 residues. Germline assignment: CDR1 SGDLS and CDR2 YYNGEE. V was clipped by 4 bases and J by 4 bases, with 8 bases between them. The CDR3 reads CASSSAGTGELFF. The CDR3 DNA follows: TGTGCCAGCAGCTCGGCGGGCACCGGGGAGCTGTTTTTT.

On this clone itself: The same CDR3 arises from other DNA sequences in this sample as well. The chain joins TRBV12-3 or TRBV12-4 to TRBJ2-3; D ambiguous. Trimming left V 2 bases short and J 4 bases short, with 4 bases between. This CDR3 is 12 amino acids long. CDR3 DNA sequence: TGTGCCAGCAGTTTATCAGCAGATACGCAGTATTTT. Amino acids: CASSLSADTQYF.

The rearrangement links TRBV9 to TRBJ2-7, with D hard to call. V was shortened by 4 bases and J by 3 bases, with 14 bases between the two germline ends. Looked up from germline, CDR1 is SGDLS and CDR2 is YYNGEE. The length of the CDR3 is 14 residues. CDR3: CASSPQIEFYEQYF. Written as DNA, the CDR3 is TGTGCCAGCAGCCCCCAAATCGAGTTCTACGAGCAGTACTTC.

This clone was counted only a few times. This chain uses TRBV5-1 with TRBJ1-4; TRBD1 is a possible D gene (5 bases). The V gene's germline CDR1 is SGHRS and CDR2 YFSETQ. This CDR3 region has 14 residues. V lost 1 base, J lost 8 bases, and 12 bases lay in between. CDR3 residues: CASSLYGGGEKLFF. CDR3 in DNA: TGCGCCAGCAGCTTGTACGGGGGTGGCGAAAAACTGTTTTTT. The full variable domain, with the rest looked up from reference TRBV5-1 and TRBJ1-4, is KAGVTQTPRYLIKTRGQQVTLSCSPISGHRSVSWYQQTPGQGLQFLFEYFSETQRNKGNFPGRFSGRQFSNSRSEMNVSTLELGDSALYLCASSLYGGGEKLFFGSGTQLSVL.